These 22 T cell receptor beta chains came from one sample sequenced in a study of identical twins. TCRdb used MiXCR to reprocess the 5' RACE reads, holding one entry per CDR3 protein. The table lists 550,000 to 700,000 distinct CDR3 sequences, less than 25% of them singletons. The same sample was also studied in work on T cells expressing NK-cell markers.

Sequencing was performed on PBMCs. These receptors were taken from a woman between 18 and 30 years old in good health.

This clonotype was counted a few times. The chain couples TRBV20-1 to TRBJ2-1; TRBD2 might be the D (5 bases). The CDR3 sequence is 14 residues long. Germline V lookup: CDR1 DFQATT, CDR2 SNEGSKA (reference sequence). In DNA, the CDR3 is TGCAGGCTGGGTCCGGTCCAAAGCGGCAATGAGCAGTTCTTC. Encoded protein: CRLGPVQSGNEQFF.

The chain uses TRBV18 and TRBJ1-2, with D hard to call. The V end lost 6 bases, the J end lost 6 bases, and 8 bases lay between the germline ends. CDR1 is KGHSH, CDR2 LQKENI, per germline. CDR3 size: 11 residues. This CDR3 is CASSPGNGYTF. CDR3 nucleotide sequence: TGTGCCAGCTCGCCTGGGAATGGCTACACCTTC.

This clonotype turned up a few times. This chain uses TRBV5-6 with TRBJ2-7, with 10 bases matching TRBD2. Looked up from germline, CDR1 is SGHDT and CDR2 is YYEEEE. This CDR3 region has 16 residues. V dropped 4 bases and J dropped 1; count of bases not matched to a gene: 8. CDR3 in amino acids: CASSQPRTSGSYEQYF. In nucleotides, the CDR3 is TGTGCCAGCAGCCAACCTAGGACTAGCGGATCCTACGAGCAGTACTTC.

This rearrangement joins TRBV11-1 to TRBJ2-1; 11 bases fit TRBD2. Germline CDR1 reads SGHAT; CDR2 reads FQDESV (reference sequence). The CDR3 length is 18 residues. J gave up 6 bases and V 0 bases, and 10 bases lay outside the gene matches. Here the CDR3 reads CASSLARLSGLAVNEQFF. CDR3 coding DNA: TGTGCCAGCAGCTTAGCGCGTCTTTCGGGACTAGCGGTCAATGAGCAGTTCTTC.

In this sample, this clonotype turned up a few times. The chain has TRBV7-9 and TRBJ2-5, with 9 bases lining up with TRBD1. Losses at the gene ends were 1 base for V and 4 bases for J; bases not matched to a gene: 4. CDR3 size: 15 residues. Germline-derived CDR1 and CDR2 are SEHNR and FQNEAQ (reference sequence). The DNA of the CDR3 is TGTGCCAGCAGCTTAGGACAGGGGGTTTCAGAGACCCAGTACTTC. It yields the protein CASSLGQGVSETQYF.

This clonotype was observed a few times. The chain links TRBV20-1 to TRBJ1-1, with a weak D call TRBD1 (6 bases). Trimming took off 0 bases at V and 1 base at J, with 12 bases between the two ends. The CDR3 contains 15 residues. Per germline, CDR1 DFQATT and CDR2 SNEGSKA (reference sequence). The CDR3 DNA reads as TGCAGTGCTAGAGATTGGGGCAGGGGGAACACTGAAGCTTTCTTT. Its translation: CSARDWGRGNTEAFF.

CDR3 protein: CATSRDVTGSEGTQYF. The CDR3 DNA reads as TGTGCCACCAGCAGAGACGTGACAGGGAGCGAGGGGACCCAGTACTTC. This sequence joins TRBV15 and TRBJ2-5, with 7 bases that match TRBD1. Germline V CDR1 and CDR2: LNHNV, YYDKDF (reference sequence). The J segment lost 7 bases and the V segment lost 0 bases, leaving 11 bases of the junction unmatched. This CDR3 is 16 amino acids long.

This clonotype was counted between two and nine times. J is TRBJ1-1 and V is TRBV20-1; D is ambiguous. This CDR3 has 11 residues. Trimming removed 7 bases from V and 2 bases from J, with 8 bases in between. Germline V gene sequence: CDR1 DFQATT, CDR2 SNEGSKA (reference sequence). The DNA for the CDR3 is TGCAGTGGGTTCGATAACACTGAAGCTTTCTTT. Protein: CSGFDNTEAFF.

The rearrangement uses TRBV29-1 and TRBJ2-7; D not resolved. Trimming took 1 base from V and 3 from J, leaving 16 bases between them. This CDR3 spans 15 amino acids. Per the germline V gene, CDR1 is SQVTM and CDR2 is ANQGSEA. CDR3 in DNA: TGCAGCGTTGAAGTAAGGGTGGGCAGACGCTACGAGCAGTACTTC. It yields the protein CSVEVRVGRRYEQYF.

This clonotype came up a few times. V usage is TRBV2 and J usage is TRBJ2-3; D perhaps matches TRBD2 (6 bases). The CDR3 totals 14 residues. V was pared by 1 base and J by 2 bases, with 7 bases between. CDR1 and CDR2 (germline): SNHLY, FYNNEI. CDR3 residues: CASSEERATDTQYF. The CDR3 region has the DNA TGTGCCAGCAGTGAAGAGCGGGCCACAGATACGCAGTATTTT.

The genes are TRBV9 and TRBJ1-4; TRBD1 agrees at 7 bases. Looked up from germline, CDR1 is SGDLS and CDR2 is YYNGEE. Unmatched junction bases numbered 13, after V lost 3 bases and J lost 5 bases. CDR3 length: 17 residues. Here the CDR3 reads CASSANPGTVPNEKLFF. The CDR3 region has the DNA TGTGCCAGCAGCGCCAATCCCGGGACAGTACCAAATGAAAAACTGTTTTTT.

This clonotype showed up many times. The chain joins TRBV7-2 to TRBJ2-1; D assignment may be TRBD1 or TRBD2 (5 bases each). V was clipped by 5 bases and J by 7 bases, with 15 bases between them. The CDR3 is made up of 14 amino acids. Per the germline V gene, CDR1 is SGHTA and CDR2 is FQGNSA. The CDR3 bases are TGTGCCAGCAGCCGTGACAGTCCGGGGAATGAGCAGTTCTTC. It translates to CASSRDSPGNEQFF. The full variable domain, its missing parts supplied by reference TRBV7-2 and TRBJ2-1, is GAGVSQSPSNKVTEKGKDVELRCDPISGHTALYWYRQSLGQGLEFLIYFQGNSAPDKSGLPSDRFSAERTGGSVSTLTIQRTQQEDSAVYLCASSRDSPGNEQFFGPGTRLTVL.

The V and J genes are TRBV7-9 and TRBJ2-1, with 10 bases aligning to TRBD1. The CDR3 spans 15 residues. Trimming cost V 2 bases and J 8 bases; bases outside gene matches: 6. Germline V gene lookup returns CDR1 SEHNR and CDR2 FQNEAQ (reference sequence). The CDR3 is CASSLPPGTGDEQFF. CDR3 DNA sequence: TGTGCCAGCAGCTTACCTCCCGGGACAGGGGATGAGCAGTTCTTC.

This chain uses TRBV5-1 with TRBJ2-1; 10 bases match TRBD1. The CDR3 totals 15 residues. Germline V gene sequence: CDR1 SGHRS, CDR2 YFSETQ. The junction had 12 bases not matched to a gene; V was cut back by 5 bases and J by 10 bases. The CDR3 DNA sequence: TGCGCCAGCAGTTTCGTTTCGGGACAGGGGTACGAGCAGTTCTTC. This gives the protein CASSFVSGQGYEQFF.

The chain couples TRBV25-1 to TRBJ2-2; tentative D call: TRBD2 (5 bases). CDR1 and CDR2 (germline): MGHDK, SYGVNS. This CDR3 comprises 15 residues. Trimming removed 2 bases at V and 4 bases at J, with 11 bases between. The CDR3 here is CASSEEGRLTGELFF. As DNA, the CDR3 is TGTGCCAGCAGTGAAGAGGGCAGACTCACCGGGGAGCTGTTTTTT.

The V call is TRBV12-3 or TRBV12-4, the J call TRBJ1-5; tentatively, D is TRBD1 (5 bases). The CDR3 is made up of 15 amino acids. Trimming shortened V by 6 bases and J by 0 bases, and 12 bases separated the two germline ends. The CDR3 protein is CASSSGTYSNQPQHF. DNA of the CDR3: TGTGCCAGCAGCTCCGGGACTTATAGCAATCAGCCCCAGCATTTT.

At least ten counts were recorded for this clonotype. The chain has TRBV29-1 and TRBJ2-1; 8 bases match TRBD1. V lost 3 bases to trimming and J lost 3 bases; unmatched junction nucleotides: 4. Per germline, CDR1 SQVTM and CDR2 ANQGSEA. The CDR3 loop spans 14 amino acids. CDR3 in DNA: TGCAGCGTTGAGGTGACAGGGGTCTACAATGAGCAGTTCTTC. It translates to CSVEVTGVYNEQFF.

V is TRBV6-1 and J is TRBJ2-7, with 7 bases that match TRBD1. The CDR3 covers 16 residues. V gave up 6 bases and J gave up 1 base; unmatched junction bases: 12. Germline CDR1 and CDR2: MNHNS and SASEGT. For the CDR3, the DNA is TGTGCCAGCAGCCCGCCACAGGGGAATTGGTCCTACGAGCAGTACTTC. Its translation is CASSPPQGNWSYEQYF.

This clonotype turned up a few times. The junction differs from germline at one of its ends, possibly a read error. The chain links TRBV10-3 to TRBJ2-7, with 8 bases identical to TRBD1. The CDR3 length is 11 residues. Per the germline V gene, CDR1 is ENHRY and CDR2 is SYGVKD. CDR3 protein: CAISADREFSF. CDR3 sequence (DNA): TGTGCCATCAGTGCGGACAGGGAATTTTCTTTC.

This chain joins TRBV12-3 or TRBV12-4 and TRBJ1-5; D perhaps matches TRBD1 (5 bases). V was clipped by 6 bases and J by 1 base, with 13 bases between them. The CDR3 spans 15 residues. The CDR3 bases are TGTGCCAGCAGCCGGGACGGTCTAAGCAATCAGCCCCAGCATTTT. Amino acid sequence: CASSRDGLSNQPQHF.

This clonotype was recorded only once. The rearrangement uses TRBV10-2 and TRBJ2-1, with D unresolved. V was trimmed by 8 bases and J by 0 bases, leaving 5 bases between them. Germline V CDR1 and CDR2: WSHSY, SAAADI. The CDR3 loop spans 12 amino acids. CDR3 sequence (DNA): TGCGCCAGCCATGGCTCCTACAATGAGCAGTTCTTC. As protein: CASHGSYNEQFF.

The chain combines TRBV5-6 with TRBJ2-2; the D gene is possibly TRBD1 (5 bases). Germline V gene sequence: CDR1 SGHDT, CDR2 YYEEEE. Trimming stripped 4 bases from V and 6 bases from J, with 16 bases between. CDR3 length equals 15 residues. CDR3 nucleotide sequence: TGTGCCAGCAGCCCCAGAGGTCTGGGGCCCGGGGAGCTGTTTTTT. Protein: CASSPRGLGPGELFF.